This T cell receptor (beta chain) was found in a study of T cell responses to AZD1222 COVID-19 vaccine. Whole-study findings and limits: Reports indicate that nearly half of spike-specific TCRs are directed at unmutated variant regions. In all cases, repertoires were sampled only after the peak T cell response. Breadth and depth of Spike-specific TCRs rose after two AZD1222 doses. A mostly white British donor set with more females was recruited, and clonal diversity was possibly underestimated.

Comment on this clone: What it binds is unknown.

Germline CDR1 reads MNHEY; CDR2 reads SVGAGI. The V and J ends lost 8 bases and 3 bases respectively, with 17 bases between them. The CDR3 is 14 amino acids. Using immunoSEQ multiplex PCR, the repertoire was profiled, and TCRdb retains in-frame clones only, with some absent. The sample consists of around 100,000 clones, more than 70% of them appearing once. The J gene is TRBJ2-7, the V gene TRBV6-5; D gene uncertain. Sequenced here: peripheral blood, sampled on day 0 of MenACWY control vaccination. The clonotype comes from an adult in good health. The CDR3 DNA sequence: TGTGCCAGCCGCCTTTTAGGGCCCGTCTACGAGCAGTACTTC. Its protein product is CASRLLGPVYEQYF.